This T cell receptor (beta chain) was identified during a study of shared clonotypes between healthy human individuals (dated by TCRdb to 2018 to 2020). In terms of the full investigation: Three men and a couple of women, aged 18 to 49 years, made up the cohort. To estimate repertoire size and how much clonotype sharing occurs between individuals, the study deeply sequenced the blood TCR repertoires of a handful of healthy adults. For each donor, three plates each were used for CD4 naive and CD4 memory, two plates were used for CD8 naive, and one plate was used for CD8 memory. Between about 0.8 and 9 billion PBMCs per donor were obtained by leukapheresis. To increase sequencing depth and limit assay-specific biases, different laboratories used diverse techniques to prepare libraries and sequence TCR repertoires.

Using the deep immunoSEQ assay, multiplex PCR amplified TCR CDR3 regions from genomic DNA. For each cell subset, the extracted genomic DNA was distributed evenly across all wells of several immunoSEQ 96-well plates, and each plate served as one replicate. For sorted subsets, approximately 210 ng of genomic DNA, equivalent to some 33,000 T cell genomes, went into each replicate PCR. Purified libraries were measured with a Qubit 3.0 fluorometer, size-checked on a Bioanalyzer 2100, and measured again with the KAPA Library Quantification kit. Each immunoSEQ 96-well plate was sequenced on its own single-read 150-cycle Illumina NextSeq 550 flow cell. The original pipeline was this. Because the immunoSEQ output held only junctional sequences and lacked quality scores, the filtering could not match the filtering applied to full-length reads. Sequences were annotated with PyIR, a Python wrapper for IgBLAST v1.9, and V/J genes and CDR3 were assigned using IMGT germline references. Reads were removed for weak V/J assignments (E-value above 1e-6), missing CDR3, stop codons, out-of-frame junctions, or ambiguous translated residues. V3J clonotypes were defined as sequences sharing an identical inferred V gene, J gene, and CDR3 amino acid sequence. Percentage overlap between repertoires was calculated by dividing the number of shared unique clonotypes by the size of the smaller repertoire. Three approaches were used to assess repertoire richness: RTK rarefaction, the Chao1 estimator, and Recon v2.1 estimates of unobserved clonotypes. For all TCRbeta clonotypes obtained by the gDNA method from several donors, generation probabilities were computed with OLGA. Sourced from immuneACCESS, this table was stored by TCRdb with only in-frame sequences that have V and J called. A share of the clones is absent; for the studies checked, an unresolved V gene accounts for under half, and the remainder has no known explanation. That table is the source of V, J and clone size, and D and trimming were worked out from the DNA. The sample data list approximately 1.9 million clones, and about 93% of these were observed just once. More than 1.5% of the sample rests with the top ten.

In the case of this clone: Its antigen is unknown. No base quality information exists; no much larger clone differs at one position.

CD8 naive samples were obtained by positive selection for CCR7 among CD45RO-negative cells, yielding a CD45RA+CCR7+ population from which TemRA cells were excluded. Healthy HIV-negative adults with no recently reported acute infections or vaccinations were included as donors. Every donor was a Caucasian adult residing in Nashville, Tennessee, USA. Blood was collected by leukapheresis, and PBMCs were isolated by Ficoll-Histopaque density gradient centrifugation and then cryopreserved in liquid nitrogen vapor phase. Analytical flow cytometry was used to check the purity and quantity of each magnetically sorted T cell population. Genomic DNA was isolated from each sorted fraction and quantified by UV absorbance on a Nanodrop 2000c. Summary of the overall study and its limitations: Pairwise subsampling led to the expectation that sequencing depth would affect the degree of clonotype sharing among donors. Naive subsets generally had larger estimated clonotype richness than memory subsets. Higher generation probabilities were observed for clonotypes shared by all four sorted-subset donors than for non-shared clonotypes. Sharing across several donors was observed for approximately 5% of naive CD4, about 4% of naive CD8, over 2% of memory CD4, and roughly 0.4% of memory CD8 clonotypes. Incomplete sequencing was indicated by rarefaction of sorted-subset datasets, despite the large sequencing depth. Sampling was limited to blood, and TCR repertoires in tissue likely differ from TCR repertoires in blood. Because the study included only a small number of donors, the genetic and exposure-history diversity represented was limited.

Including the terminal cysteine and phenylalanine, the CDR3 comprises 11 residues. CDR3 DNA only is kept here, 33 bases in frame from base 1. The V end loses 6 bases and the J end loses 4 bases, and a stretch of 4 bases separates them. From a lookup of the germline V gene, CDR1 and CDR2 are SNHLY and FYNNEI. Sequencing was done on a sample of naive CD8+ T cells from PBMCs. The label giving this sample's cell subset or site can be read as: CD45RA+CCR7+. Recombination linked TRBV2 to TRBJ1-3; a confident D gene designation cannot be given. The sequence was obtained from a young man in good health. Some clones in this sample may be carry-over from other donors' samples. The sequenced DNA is TGTGCCAGCAGGGTCGGAAACACCATATATTTT. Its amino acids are CASRVGNTIYF.